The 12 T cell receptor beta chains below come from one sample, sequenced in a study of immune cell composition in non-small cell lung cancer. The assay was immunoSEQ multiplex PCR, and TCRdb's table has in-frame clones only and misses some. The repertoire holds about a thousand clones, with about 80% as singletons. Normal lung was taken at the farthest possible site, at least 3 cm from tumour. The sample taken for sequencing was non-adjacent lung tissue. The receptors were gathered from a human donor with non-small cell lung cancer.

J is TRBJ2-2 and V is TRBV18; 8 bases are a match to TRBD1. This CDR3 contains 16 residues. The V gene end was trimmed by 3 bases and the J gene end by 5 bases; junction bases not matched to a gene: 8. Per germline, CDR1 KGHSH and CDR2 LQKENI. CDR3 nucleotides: TGTGCCAGCTCACCCTTTCAGGGGGCGGAAACCGGGGAGCTGTTTTTT. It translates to CASSPFQGAETGELFF.

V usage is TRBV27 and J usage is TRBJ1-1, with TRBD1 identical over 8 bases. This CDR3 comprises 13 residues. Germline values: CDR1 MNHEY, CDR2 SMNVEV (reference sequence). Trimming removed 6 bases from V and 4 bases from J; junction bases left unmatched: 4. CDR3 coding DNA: TGTGCCAGCAGCCTTACAGGGGGCACTGAAGCTTTCTTT. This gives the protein CASSLTGGTEAFF.

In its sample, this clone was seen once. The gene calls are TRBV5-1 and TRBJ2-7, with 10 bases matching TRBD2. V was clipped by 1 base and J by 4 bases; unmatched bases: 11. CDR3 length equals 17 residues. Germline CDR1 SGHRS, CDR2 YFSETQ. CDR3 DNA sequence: TGCGCCAGCAGCTTGTTCCTAGCGGGGGATGTCTCTTACGAGCAGTACTTC. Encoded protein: CASSLFLAGDVSYEQYF.

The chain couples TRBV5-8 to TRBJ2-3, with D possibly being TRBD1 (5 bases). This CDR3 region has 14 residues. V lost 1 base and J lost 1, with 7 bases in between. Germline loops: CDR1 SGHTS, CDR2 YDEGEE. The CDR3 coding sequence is TGTGCCAGCAGCTTGCAGGGTGGCACAGATACGCAGTATTTT. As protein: CASSLQGGTDTQYF.

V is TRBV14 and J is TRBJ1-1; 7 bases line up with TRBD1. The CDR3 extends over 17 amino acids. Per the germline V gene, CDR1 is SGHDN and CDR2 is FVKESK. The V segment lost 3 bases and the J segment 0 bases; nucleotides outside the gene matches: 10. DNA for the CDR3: TGTGCCAGCAGCCATCCTCAGACAGGGACGATGAACACTGAAGCTTTCTTT. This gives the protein CASSHPQTGTMNTEAFF.

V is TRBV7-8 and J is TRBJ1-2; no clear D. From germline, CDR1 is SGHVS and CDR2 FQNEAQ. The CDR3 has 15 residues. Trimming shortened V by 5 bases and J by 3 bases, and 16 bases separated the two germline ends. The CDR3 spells CASSPLGLEDYGYTF. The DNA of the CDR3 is TGTGCCAGCAGCCCCTTGGGTCTCGAGGACTATGGCTACACCTTC.

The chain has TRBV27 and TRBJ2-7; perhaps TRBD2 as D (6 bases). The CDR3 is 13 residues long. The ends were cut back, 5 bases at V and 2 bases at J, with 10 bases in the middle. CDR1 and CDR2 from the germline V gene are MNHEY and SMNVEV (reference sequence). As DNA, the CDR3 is TGTGCCAGCAGTCCCGGGGGTCCCTACGAGCAGTACTTC. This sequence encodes CASSPGGPYEQYF.

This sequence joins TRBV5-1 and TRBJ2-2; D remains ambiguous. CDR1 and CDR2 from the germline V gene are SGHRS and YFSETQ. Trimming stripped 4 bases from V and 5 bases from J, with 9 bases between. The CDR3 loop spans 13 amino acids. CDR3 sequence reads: CASSTDNTGELFF. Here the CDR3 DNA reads TGCGCCAGCAGCACCGACAATACCGGGGAGCTGTTTTTT.

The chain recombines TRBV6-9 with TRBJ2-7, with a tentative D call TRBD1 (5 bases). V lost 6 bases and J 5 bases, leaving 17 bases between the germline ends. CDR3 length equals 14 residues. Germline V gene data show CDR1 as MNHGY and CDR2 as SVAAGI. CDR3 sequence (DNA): TGTGCCAGCAGGATAAACGAGCAGGGTCACGAGCAGTACTTC. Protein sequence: CASRINEQGHEQYF.

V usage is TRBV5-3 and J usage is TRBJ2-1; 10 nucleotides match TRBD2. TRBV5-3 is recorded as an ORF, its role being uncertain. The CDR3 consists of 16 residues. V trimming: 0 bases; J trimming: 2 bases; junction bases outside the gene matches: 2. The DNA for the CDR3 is TGTGCCAGAAGCTTGGGGCTAGCGGGGGCCTACAATGAGCAGTTCTTC. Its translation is CARSLGLAGAYNEQFF.

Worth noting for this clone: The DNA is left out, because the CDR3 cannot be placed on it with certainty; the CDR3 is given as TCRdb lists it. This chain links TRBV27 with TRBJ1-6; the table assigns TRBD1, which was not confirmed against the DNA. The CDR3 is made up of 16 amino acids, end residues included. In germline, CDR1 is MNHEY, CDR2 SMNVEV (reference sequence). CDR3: CASSSSQGTWNSPLHF.

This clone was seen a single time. CDR3 sequence: CASRSAGTGGLFNEKLFF. The CDR3 coding sequence is TGTGCCAGTAGAAGCGCCGGGACAGGGGGCTTATTTAATGAAAAACTGTTTTTT. The rearrangement links TRBV19 to TRBJ1-4; 12 nucleotides line up with TRBD1. The CDR3 is 18 residues long. CDR1 is LNHDA, CDR2 SQIVND, per germline (reference sequence). V was pared by 6 bases and J by 4 bases, with 12 bases of the junction left unmatched.